This is a list of T cell receptor beta chains from one sample in a study of T cells expressing NK-cell markers. TCRdb reanalyzed the 5' RACE reads, giving one entry per CDR3 protein sequence and no DNA. The sample has 500,000 to 700,000 distinct CDR3 sequences. Sequencing was performed on blood T cells: a sorted CD56 or NKG2C T cell subset, CD4+ or CD8+ T cells, or bulk PBMC T cells (not recorded which). These receptors were taken from a man between 18 and 29 years old in good health. CDR3s include the opening cysteine and the closing phenylalanine or tryptophan.

v_gene	j_gene	CDR3aa
TRBV20-1	TRBJ2-7	CSARTDDYEQYF
TRBV11-2	TRBJ1-4	CASSSRDSSNEKLFF
TRBV7-3	TRBJ2-1	CASSLAGGQNNEQFF
TRBV7-8	TRBJ2-1	CASSSSGRLLNEQFF
TRBV19	TRBJ2-1	CASSIVSAESNEQFF
TRBV5-6	TRBJ1-5	CASSLVQGLRSNQPQHF
TRBV4-3	TRBJ2-2	CASSRMGQGDGELFF
TRBV19	TRBJ1-1	CASSVPPGQTNTEAFF
TRBV5-1	TRBJ1-1	CASQPRGQGVAFF
TRBV7-6	TRBJ2-7	CATQTKQGYRYEQYF
TRBV20-1	TRBJ1-5	CSASGQGPNQPQHF
TRBV9	TRBJ2-1	CASSVSSGQSYNEQFF
TRBV28	TRBJ2-1	CASSLGYLAFTEQFF
TRBV20-1	TRBJ2-5	CSARPPFTGRGGETQYF
TRBV6-5	TRBJ2-1	CASSSTGGIYNEQFF
TRBV11-2	TRBJ2-7	CASKTLGGYSYEQYF
TRBV11-2	TRBJ2-2	CASSPGTGQVVGGELFF
TRBV20-1	TRBJ2-1	CSATEGTGRYNEQFF
TRBV15	TRBJ1-5	CATHVGGQGNQPQHF
TRBV5-1	TRBJ2-1	CASRTGDNFYNEQFF
TRBV24-1	TRBJ2-7	CATILDKYYEQYF
TRBV10-3	TRBJ2-3	CAITLAGTDTQYF
TRBV6-2/TRBV6-3	TRBJ2-1	CASSYHDHNEQFF
TRBV14	TRBJ2-5	CASSQPSGLAGSETQYF
TRBV20-1	TRBJ2-3	CSARDHGTGHTDTQYF
TRBV10-3	TRBJ2-1	CAISESALLAGGPSEQFF
TRBV5-5	TRBJ2-1	CASSLSPDPNYNEQFF
TRBV29-1	TRBJ2-3	CSVGLRNTDTQYF
TRBV4-1	TRBJ2-1	CASSQERAGGIYNEQFF
TRBV28	TRBJ2-1	CASSFWRDNEQFF
TRBV2	TRBJ2-5	CASVGLETQYF
TRBV12-3/TRBV12-4	TRBJ2-3	CASSTTETDTQYF
TRBV6-1	TRBJ1-4	CASSEAGEKLFF
TRBV6-2/TRBV6-3	TRBJ2-5	CASSFHNGIAGGQETQYF
TRBV10-3	TRBJ2-1	CAISESPGIGQFF
TRBV5-1	TRBJ2-2	CASTPTFGELFF
TRBV28	TRBJ2-4	CASSLRGNIQYF
TRBV20-1	TRBJ2-1	CSAQILAGGPVNEQFF
TRBV7-8	TRBJ1-2	CASSLGRMDGYTF
TRBV29-1	TRBJ2-1	CSYDRYNEQFF
TRBV6-6	TRBJ1-6	CAIRTQNNSPLHF
TRBV4-1	TRBJ2-2	CASSLSEGNPGELFF
TRBV7-2	TRBJ2-5	CASSFNQGRETQYF
TRBV5-5	TRBJ1-1	CASSLLANTEAFF
TRBV12-3/TRBV12-4	TRBJ1-1	CASGSGGTEAFF
TRBV7-2	TRBJ2-7	CASSLALLGGNYEQYF
TRBV20-1	TRBJ2-1	CSASPLGDVSSYNEQFF
TRBV5-1	TRBJ2-3	CASSLAFEAGGPSTDTQYF
TRBV7-9	TRBJ2-1	CASSIAGPYYNEQFF
TRBV3-1	TRBJ2-1	CASSPNGGREINEQFF
TRBV3-1	TRBJ2-1	CASSHGFKLAGNNEQFF
TRBV5-1	TRBJ1-2	CASSLEGSYYGYTF
TRBV18	TRBJ2-7	CASSHTTLKTTYEQYF
TRBV5-1	TRBJ2-2	CASRGDEIDPNTGELFF
TRBV28	TRBJ2-1	CAWYRGQLPKPDNEQFF
TRBV7-6	TRBJ2-1	CASSYVSGSEQFF
TRBV10-3	TRBJ1-3	CAISENDRSGNTIYF
TRBV6-5	TRBJ1-5	CASSTRGQESNQPQHF
TRBV3-1	TRBJ2-1	CASSQVSGSYNEQFF
TRBV4-2	TRBJ2-1	CASSQVPRSALAYNEQFF